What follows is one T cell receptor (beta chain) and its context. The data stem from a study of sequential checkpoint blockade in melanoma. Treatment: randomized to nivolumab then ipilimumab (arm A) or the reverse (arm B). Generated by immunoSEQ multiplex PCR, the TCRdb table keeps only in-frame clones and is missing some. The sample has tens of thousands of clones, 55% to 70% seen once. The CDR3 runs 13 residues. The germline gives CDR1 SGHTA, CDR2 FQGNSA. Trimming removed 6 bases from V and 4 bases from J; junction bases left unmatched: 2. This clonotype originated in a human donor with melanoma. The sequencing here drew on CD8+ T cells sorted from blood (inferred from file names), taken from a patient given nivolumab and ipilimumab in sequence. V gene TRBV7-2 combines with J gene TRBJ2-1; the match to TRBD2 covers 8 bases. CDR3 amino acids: CASRRGAYNEQFF. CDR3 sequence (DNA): TGTGCCAGCAGGCGGGGGGCTTACAATGAGCAGTTCTTC.